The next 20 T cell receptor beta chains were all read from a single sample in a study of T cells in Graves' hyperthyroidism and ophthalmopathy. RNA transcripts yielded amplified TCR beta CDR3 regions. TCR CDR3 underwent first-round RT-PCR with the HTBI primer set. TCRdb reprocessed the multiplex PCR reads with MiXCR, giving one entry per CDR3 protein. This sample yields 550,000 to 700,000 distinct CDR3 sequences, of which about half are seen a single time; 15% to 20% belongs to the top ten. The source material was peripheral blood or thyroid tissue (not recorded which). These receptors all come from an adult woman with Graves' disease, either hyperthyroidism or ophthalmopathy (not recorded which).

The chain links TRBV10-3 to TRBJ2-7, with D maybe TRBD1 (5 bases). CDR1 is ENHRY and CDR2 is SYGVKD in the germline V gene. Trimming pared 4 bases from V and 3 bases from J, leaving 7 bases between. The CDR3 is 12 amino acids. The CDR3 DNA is TGTGCCATCAGTGGGACAAGCTACGAGCAGTACTTC. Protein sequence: CAISGTSYEQYF.

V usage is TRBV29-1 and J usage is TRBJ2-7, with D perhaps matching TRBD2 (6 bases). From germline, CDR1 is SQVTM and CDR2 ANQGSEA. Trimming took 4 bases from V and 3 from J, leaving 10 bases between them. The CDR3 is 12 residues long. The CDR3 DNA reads TGCAGCGTTGGGACGGGGGTCTACGAGCAGTACTTC. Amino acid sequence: CSVGTGVYEQYF.

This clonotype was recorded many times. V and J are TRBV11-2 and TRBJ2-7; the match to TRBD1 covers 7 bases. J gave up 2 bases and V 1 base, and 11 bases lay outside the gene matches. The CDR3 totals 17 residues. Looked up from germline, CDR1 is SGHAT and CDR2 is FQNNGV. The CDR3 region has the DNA TGTGCCAGCAGCTTAGTAAAGGGACAGAGACCCACCTACGAGCAGTACTTC. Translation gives CASSLVKGQRPTYEQYF. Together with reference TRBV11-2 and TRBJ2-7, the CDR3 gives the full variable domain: EAGVAQSPRYKIIEKRQSVAFWCNPISGHATLYWYQQILGQGPKLLIQFQNNGVVDDSQLPKDRFSAERLKGVDSTLKIQPAKLEDSAVYLCASSLVKGQRPTYEQYFGPGTRLTVT.

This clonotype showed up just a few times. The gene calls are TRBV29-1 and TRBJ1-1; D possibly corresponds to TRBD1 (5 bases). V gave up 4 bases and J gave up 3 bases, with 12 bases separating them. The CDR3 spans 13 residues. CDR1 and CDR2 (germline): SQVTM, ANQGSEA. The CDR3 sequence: CSVVGGDDTEAFF. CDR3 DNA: TGCAGCGTTGTAGGAGGGGATGACACTGAAGCTTTCTTT. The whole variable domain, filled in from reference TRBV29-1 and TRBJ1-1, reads SAVISQKPSRDICQRGTSLTIQCQVDSQVTMMFWYRQQPGQSLTLIATANQGSEATYESGFVIDKFPISRPNLTFSTLTVSNMSPEDSSIYLCSVVGGDDTEAFFGQGTRLTVV.

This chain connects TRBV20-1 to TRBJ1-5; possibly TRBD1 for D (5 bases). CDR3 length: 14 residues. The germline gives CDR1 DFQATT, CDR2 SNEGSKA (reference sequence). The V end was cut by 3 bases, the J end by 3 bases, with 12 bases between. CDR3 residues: CSASRSGYNQPQHF. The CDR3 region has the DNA TGCAGTGCTAGTAGGTCAGGGTACAATCAGCCCCAGCATTTT.

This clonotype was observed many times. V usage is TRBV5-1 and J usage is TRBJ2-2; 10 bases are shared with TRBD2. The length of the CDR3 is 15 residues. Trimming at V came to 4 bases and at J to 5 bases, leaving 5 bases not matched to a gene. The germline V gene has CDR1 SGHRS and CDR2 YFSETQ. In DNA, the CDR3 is TGCGCCAGCAGCCCTAGCGGGAGTGGGACCGGGGAGCTGTTTTTT. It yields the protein CASSPSGSGTGELFF.

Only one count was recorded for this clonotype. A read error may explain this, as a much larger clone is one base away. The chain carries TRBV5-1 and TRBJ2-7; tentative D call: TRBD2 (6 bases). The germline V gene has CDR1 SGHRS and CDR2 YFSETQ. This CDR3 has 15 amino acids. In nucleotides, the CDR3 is TGCGTCAGCAGCGCGGCGGGACTTGCCTTTGGGGAGCAGTACTTC. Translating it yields CVSSAAGLAFGEQYF.

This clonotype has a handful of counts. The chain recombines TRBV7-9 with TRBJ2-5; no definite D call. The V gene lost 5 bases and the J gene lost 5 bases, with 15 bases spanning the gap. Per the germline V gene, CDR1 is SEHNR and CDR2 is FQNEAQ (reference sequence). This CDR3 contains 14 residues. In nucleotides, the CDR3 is TGTGCCAGCAGCAGTTGGGCTAGTCTCGAGACCCAGTACTTC. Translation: CASSSWASLETQYF.

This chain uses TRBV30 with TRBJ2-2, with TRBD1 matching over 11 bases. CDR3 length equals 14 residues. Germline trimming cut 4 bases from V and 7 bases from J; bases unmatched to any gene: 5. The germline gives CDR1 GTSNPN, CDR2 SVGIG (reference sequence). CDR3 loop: CAWTGQGASGELFF. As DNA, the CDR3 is TGTGCCTGGACTGGACAGGGGGCTAGCGGGGAGCTGTTTTTT.

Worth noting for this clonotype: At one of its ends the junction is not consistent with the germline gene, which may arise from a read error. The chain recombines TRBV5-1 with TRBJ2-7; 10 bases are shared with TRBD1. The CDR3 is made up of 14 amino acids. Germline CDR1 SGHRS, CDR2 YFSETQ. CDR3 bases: TGTGCCAGCAGACGGGGACAGGGGCTACACGAGCAGTACTTC. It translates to CASRRGQGLHEQYF.

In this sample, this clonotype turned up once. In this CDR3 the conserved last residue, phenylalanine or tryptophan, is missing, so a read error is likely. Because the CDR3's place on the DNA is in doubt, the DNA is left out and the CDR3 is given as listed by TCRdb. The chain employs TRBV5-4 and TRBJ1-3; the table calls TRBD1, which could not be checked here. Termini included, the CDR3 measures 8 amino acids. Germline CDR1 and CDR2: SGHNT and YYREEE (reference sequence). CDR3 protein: CASSLTGG.

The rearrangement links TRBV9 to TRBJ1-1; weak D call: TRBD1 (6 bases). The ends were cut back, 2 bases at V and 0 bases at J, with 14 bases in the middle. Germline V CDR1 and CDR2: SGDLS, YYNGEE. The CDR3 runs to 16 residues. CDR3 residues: CASSVGRGPMNTEAFF. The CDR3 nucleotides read TGTGCCAGCAGCGTTGGGCGGGGGCCGATGAACACTGAAGCTTTCTTT.

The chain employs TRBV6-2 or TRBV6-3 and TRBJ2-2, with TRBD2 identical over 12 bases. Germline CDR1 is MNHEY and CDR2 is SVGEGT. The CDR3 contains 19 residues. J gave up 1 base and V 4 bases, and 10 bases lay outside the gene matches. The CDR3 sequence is CASSFLLAGGPKNTGELFF. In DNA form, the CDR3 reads TGTGCCAGCAGTTTTTTACTAGCGGGAGGACCAAAGAACACCGGGGAGCTGTTTTTT.

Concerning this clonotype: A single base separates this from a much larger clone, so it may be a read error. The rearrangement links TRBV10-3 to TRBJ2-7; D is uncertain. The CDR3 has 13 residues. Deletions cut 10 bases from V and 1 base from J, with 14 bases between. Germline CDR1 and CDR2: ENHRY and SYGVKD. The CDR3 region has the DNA TGTGCCAGCAGGCGAGAACTATCCTACGAGCAGTACTTC. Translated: CASRRELSYEQYF.

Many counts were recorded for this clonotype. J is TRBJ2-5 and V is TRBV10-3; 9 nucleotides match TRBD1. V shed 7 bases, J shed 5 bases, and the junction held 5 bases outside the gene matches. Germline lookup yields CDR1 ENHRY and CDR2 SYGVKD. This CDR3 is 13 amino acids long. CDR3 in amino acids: CAIKGQGGETQYF. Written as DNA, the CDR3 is TGTGCCATCAAGGGACAGGGAGGGGAGACCCAGTACTTC.

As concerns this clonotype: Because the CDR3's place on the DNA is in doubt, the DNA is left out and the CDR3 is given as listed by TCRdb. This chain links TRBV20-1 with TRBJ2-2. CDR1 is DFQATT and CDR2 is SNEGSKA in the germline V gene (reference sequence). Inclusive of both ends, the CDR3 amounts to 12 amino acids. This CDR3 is CSASMGQGSCFF.

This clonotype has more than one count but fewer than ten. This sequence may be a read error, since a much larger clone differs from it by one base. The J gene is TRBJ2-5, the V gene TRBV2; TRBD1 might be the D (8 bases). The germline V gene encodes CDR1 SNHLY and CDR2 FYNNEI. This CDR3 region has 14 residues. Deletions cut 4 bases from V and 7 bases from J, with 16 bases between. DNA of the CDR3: TGTGCCAGCAGTGCACAGACAGGGGAGGGGACCCAGTACTTC. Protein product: CASSAQTGEGTQYF.

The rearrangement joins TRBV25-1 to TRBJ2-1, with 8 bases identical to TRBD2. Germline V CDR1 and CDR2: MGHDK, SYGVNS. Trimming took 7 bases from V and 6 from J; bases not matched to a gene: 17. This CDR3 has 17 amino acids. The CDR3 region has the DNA TGTGCCAGCAAGCTCACGGCGGCTAGCGGGTGGATCAATGAGCAGTTCTTC. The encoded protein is CASKLTAASGWINEQFF.

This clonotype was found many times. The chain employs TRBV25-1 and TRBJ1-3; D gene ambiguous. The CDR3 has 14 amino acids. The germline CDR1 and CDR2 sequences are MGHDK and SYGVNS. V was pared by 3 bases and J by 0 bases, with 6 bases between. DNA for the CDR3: TGTGCCAGCAGTGAGCCGCGCTCTGGAAACACCATATATTTT. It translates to CASSEPRSGNTIYF.

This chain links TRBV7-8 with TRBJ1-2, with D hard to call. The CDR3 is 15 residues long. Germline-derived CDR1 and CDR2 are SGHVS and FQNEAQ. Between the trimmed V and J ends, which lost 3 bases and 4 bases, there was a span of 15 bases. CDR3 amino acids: CASSFLNRESYGYTF. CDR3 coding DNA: TGTGCCAGCAGCTTCCTCAACCGGGAGAGCTATGGCTACACCTTC.